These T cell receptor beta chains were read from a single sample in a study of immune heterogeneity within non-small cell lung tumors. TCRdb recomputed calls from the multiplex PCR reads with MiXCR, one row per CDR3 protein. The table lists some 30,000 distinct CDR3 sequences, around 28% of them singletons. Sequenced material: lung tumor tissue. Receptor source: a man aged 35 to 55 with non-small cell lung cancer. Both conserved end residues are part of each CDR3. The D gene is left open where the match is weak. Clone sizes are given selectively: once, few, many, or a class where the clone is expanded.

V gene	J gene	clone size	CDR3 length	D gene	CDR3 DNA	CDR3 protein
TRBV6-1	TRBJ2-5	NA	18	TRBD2	TGTGCCAGCAGTGACGGGGGTTTGGCAGCGGGAGGCTCAGAGACCCAGTACTTC	CASSDGGLAAGGSETQYF
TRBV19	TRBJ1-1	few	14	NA	TGTGCCAGTAGTATTTCAGGGCTGAACACTGAAGCTTTCTTT	CASSISGLNTEAFF
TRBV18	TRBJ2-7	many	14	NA	TGTGCCAGCTCAGCTTCGGACGGAGCCTACGAGCAGTACTTC	CASSASDGAYEQYF
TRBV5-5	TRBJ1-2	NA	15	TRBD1	TGTGCCAGCAGCCTAACTGCGGACAGGGGTGATGGCTACACCTTC	CASSLTADRGDGYTF
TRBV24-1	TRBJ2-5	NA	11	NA	TGTGCCACTGGGGAGCGAGAGACCCATTACTTC	CATGERETHYF
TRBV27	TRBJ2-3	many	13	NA	TGTGCCACCGACAGGACAGGCACAGATACGCAGTATTTT	CATDRTGTDTQYF
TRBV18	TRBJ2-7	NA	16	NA	TGTGCCGGCTCACCAGCAAGGAGAACGAACACCTACGAGCAGTACTTC	CAGSPARRTNTYEQYF
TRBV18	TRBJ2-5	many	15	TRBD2	TGTGCCAGCTCACAAAGGACTAGCGAACAAGAGACCCAGTACTTC	CASSQRTSEQETQYF
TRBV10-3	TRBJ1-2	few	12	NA	TGTGCCATCCCGGGGGAAAACTATGGCTACACCTTC	CAIPGENYGYTF
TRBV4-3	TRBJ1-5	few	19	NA	TGCGCCAGCAGCCAAGTAAGGCAGGGGCGGGGGACTGGGAATCAGCCCCAGCATTTT	CASSQVRQGRGTGNQPQHF
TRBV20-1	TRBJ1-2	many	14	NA	TGCAGTGCTACGCCTAGAAGTGCTAACTATGGCTACACCTTC	CSATPRSANYGYTF
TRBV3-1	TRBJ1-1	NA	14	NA	TGTGCCAGCAGCCAAGATTTGTGGAACACTGAAGATTTCTTT	CASSQDLWNTEDFF
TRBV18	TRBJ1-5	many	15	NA	TGTGCCAGCTCACCAGACTGGGGTGGCAATCAGCCCCAGCATTTT	CASSPDWGGNQPQHF
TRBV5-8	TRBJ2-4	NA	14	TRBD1	TGTGCCAGCAGCTCGGACAGGGGTAGGAACATTCAGTACTTC	CASSSDRGRNIQYF
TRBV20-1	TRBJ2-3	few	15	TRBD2	TGCAGTGCCTTGCGGACTAGCGGGAGTGCAGATACGCAGTATTTT	CSALRTSGSADTQYF
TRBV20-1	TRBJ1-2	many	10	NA	TGCAGTGCCCCGAACTATGGCTACACCTTC	CSAPNYGYTF
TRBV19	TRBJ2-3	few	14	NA	TGTGCCAGTAGTCCGAGGGGCGGAACAGATACGCAGTATTTT	CASSPRGGTDTQYF
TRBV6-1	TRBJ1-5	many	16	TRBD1	TGTGCCAGCAGACGGGACAGTGGTAATAGCAATCAGCCCCAGCATTTT	CASRRDSGNSNQPQHF
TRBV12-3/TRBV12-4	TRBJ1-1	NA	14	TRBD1	TGTGCCAGCAGGACAGGGGGTTTCATCACTGAAGCTTTCTTT	CASRTGGFITEAFF
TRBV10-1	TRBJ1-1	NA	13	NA	TGCGCCAGCAGTTTCACCTTGAACACTGAAGCTTTCTTT	CASSFTLNTEAFF
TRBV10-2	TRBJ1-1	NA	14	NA	TGCGCCAGCAGTGAGGGGCTCCGGGCTCCTGAAGCTTTCTTT	CASSEGLRAPEAFF
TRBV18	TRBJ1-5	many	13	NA	TGTGCCAGCTCACTCCGGGACCCACAGCCCCAGCATTTT	CASSLRDPQPQHF
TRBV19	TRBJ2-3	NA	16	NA	TGTGCCATTAGCCAAGGCGGGACGGGGATCACAGATACGCAGTATTTT	CAISQGGTGITDTQYF